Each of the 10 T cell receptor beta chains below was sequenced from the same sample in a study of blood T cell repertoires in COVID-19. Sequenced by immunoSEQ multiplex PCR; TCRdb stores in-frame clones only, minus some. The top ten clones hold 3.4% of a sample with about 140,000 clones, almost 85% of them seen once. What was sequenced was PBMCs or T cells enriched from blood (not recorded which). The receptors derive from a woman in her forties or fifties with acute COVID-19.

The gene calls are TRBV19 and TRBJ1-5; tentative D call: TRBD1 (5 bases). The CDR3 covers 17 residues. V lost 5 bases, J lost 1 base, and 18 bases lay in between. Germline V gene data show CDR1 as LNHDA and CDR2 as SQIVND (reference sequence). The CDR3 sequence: CASSASGYYSSNQPQHF. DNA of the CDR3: TGTGCCAGTAGTGCTTCAGGGTACTACTCCAGCAATCAGCCCCAGCATTTT.

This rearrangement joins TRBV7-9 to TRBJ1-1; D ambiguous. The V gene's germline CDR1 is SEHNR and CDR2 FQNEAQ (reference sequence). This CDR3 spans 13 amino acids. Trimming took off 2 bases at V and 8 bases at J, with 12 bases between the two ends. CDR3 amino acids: CASSLLTAREAFF. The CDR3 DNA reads TGTGCCAGCAGCTTATTAACAGCCAGAGAAGCTTTCTTT.

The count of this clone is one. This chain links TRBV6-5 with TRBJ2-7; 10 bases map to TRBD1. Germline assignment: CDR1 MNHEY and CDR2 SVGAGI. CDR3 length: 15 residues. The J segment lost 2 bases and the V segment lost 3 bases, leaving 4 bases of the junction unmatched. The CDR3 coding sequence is TGTGCCAGCAGTTATGCCGGACAGGGGGCCTACGAGCAGTACTTC. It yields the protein CASSYAGQGAYEQYF.

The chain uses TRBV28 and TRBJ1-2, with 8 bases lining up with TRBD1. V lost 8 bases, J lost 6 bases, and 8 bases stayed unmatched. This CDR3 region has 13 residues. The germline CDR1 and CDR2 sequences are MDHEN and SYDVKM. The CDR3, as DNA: TGTGCCAGCCTGCCCCAGGGGGCTAATGGCTACACCTTC. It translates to CASLPQGANGYTF.

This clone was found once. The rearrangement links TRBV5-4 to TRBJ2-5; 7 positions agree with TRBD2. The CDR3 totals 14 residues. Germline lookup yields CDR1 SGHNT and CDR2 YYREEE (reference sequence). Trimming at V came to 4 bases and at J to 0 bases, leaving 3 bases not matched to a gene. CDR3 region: CASSPGTNQETQYF. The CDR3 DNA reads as TGTGCCAGCAGCCCTGGGACTAACCAAGAGACCCAGTACTTC.

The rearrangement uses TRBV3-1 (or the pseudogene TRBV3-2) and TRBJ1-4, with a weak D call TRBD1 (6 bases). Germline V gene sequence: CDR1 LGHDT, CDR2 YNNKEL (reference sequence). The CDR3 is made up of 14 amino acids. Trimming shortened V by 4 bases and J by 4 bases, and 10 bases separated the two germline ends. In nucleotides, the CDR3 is TGTGCCAGCAGCCGGACAGCGTATAATGAAAAACTGTTTTTT. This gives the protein CASSRTAYNEKLFF.

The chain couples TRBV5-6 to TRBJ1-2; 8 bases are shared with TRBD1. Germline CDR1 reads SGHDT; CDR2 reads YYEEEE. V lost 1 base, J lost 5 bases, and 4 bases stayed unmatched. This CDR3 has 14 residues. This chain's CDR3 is CASSLQGAQYGYTF. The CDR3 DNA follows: TGTGCCAGCAGCTTGCAGGGGGCGCAGTATGGCTACACCTTC. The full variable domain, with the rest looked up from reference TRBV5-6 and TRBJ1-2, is DAGVTQSPTHLIKTRGQQVTLRCSPKSGHDTVSWYQQALGQGPQFIFQYYEEEERQRGNFPDRFSGHQFPNYSSELNVNALLLGDSALYLCASSLQGAQYGYTFGSGTRLTVV.

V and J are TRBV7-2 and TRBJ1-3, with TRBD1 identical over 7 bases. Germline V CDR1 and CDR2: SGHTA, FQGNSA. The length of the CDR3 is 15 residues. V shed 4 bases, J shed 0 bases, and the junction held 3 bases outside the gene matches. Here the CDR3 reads CASSSTGVSGNTIYF. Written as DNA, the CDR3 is TGTGCCAGCAGCTCTACAGGGGTCTCTGGAAACACCATATATTTT.

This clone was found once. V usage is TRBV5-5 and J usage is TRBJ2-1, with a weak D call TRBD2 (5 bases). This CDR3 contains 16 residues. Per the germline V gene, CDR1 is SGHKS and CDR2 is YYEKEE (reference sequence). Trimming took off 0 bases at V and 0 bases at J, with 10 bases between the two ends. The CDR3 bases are TGTGCCAGCAGCTTGGGGGGTAGCGCCTCCTACAATGAGCAGTTCTTC. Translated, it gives CASSLGGSASYNEQFF. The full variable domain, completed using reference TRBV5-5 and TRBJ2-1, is DAGVTQSPTHLIKTRGQQVTLRCSPISGHKSVSWYQQVLGQGPQFIFQYYEKEERGRGNFPDRFSARQFPNYSSELNVNALLLGDSALYLCASSLGGSASYNEQFFGPGTRLTVL.

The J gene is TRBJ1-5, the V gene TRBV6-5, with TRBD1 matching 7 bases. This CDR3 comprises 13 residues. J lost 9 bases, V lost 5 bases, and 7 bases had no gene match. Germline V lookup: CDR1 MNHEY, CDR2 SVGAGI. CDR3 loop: CASSRDSQGPQHF. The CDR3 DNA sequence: TGTGCCAGCAGTAGGGACAGCCAGGGGCCCCAGCATTTT.